The rows below give T cell receptor beta chains drawn from one sample of a study of T cells in Graves' hyperthyroidism and ophthalmopathy. TCRdb re-derived calls from the multiplex PCR reads in MiXCR, one entry per CDR3 protein. This table has around 300,000 distinct CDR3 sequences, around 22% appearing once. Sequenced input: blood. The source is a man aged 25-45 years with Graves' ophthalmopathy. The CDR3 runs from the conserved cysteine through the conserved F or W.

J: TRBJ2-7
V: TRBV11-2
length: 14
CDR3: CASSLDYATNEQYF

J: TRBJ1-6
V: TRBV28
length: 12
CDR3: CASKNPNSPLHF

J: TRBJ1-2
V: TRBV12-3/TRBV12-4
length: 13
CDR3: CASSGGTERVYTF

J: TRBJ2-3
V: TRBV11-1
length: 15
CDR3: CASSWGSASTDTQYF

J: TRBJ2-3
V: TRBV27
length: 18
CDR3: CASSLFRPSGIGIDTQYF

J: TRBJ1-2
V: TRBV6-1
length: 12
CDR3: CASGQGIYGYTF

J: TRBJ1-5
V: TRBV27
length: 15
CDR3: CASSRAGLGNQPQHF

J: TRBJ2-7
V: TRBV11-2
length: 14
CDR3: CASSLPGPTNEQYF

J: TRBJ2-5
V: TRBV3-1
length: 15
CDR3: CASSWSFGRQETQYF

J: TRBJ1-2
V: TRBV18
length: 12
CDR3: CASSRDGIGYTF

J: TRBJ2-2
V: TRBV12-5
length: 15
CDR3: CASVLVAGDAGELFF

J: TRBJ2-1
V: TRBV9
length: 18
CDR3: CASSPRGAGGSTGDEQFF

J: TRBJ1-3
V: TRBV5-6
length: 17
CDR3: CASSLQGLMIDGNTIYF

J: TRBJ1-1
V: TRBV9
length: 15
CDR3: CASSVGGGVNTEAFF

J: TRBJ1-2
V: TRBV9
length: 15
CDR3: CASSLLDSPAHGYTF

J: TRBJ2-7
V: TRBV2
length: 14
CDR3: CASFRTPGTYEQYF

J: TRBJ2-7
V: TRBV7-6
length: 16
CDR3: CASSLITGTVGDEQYF

J: TRBJ2-3
V: TRBV2
length: 18
CDR3: CASYQRPGDRMSTDTQYF

J: TRBJ1-1
V: TRBV29-1
length: 13
CDR3: CSGLPGSNTEAFF

J: TRBJ1-1
V: TRBV9
length: 13
CDR3: CASSVVNSGEAFF

J: TRBJ1-5
V: TRBV12-3/TRBV12-4
length: 14
CDR3: CASSLVGVGQPQHF

J: TRBJ1-2
V: TRBV2
length: 15
CDR3: CASSVGRGKSYGYTF

J: TRBJ2-3
V: TRBV15
length: 14
CDR3: CATSRDASTDTQYF

J: TRBJ2-5
V: TRBV3-1
length: 13
CDR3: CASSPMGRETQYF

J: TRBJ1-2
V: TRBV11-2
length: 15
CDR3: CASSLSQGANYGYTF

J: TRBJ1-6
V: TRBV20-1
length: 14
CDR3: CSARGGRFNSPLHF

J: TRBJ2-4
V: TRBV2
length: 16
CDR3: CASSEGDGLAKNIQYF

J: TRBJ1-2
V: TRBV28
length: 17
CDR3: CASSRLPGRGTNYGYTF

J: TRBJ2-1
V: TRBV5-1
length: 18
CDR3: CASSGPPGRAQIINEQFF

J: TRBJ2-1
V: TRBV11-2
length: 15
CDR3: CASSPRDLNYNEQFF

J: TRBJ1-1
V: TRBV6-5
length: 14
CDR3: CASSYSSLNTEAFF

J: TRBJ2-1
V: TRBV5-1
length: 16
CDR3: CASSLADLASYNEQFF

J: TRBJ2-7
V: TRBV7-6
length: 15
CDR3: CASSLGTGGEREQYF

J: TRBJ2-1
V: TRBV12-3/TRBV12-4
length: 13
CDR3: CASRTPRLGEQFF

J: TRBJ1-1
V: TRBV29-1
length: 14
CDR3: CSVEDLGTNTEAFF

J: TRBJ2-3
V: TRBV20-1
length: 14
CDR3: CSAAGPGNTDTQYF

J: TRBJ1-1
V: TRBV20-1
length: 14
CDR3: CSASFQETNTEAFF

J: TRBJ2-1
V: TRBV18
length: 15
CDR3: CASSRALQGRDEQFF

J: TRBJ2-5
V: TRBV20-1
length: 15
CDR3: CSAPHHRGLQETQYF

J: TRBJ1-1
V: TRBV19
length: 16
CDR3: CASISETRDRNTEAFF

J: TRBJ1-2
V: TRBV6-6
length: 14
CDR3: CASSYRPANYGYTF

J: TRBJ1-2
V: TRBV6-1
length: 14
CDR3: CASSEFGLGDGYTF

J: TRBJ2-2
V: TRBV7-9
length: 15
CDR3: CASSLARASAGELFF

J: TRBJ2-4
V: TRBV6-2/TRBV6-3
length: 15
CDR3: CASSRKPGHRNIQYF